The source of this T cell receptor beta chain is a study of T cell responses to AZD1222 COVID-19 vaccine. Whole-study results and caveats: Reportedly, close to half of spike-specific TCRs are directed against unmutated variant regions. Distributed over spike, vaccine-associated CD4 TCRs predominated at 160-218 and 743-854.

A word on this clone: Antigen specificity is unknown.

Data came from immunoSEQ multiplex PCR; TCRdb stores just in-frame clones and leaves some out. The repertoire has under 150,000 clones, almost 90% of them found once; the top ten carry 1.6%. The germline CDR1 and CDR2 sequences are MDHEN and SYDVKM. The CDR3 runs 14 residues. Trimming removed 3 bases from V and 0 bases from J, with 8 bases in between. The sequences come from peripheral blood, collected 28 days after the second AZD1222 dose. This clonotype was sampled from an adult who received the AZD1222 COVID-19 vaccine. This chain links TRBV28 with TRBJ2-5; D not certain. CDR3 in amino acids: CASSFHGYQETQYF. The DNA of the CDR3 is TGTGCCAGCAGTTTTCATGGTTACCAAGAGACCCAGTACTTC. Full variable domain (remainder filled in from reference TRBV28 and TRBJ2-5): DVKVTQSSRYLVKRTGEKVFLECVQDMDHENMFWYRQDPGLGLRLIYFSYDVKMKEKGDIPEGYSVSREKKERFSLILESASTNQTSMYLCASSFHGYQETQYFGPGTRLLVL.